Listed below are T cell receptor beta chains from one sample, sequenced in a study of blood T cell repertoires in COVID-19. Measured with immunoSEQ multiplex PCR; TCRdb has only the in-frame clones, and not every one. The data contain 280,000 or so clones, approximately 85% of them singletons. Material: peripheral blood. The receptors were sampled from a human donor in a cohort sampled during active COVID-19. Each CDR3 is given without its conserved first and last residue.

V	J	CDR3
TRBV3-1/TRBV3-2	TRBJ2-5	ASSQLSETQY
TRBV28	TRBJ1-2	ASTTGYGYT
TRBV6-1	TRBJ1-2	ASGTSGQGYGYT
TRBV9	TRBJ2-1	ASSVGRLEDYNEQF
TRBV19	TRBJ2-7	ASSPRDSRDEQY
TRBV12-5	TRBJ2-3	ASGLGDGQPDTQY
TRBV7-9	TRBJ2-1	ASRPGIFARTKDNEQF
TRBV30	TRBJ2-3	AWRTGSTDTQY
TRBV19	TRBJ1-5	ASKLDSNQPQH
TRBV5-4	TRBJ2-3	ASSFPRVGAGTDTQY
TRBV11-2	TRBJ1-6	ASSRNRDRENSPLH
TRBV5-1	TRBJ2-2	ASSSQAGVGTGELF
TRBV10-3	TRBJ1-6	AISDWTGQDNSPLH
TRBV29-1	TRBJ2-7	SVGEFYEQY
TRBV2	TRBJ1-2	ASGTGWGYT
TRBV6-6	TRBJ1-4	ASSYTGAGNEKLF
TRBV5-1	TRBJ2-2	ASSLREAGELF
TRBV7-6	TRBJ2-7	ASSLSSGEYPQY
TRBV7-6	TRBJ2-7	ASSLGSRGRDEQY
TRBV19	TRBJ1-4	ASNGGLLFEKLF
TRBV27	TRBJ2-7	ASARKTSGQYEQY
TRBV6-2/TRBV6-3	TRBJ1-2	ASSYRDLRGYT
TRBV30	TRBJ2-7	AWSVLEAGGLYEQY
TRBV13	TRBJ2-1	ASETRSANEQF
TRBV7-8	TRBJ2-2	ASSPRSASNTGELF
TRBV25-1	TRBJ2-2	ASSLALAGGFTGELF
TRBV7-6	TRBJ2-2	ASSLSGQELF
TRBV7-2	TRBJ2-2	ASNPAQGHAGRAGELF
TRBV30	TRBJ2-5	AWSVLIVAGRQETQY